Presented here are 10 T cell receptor beta chains from one specimen sequenced in a study of control samples from healthy donors and cancer patients. Clones were read by immunoSEQ multiplex PCR, and TCRdb kept only the in-frame ones, dropping some. The table has around 80,000 clones, roughly 86% seen once. The sequencing input was blood. These receptors all come from a man in his fifties in good health.

The chain recombines TRBV7-2 with TRBJ1-1, with D tentatively TRBD1 (6 bases). The germline CDR1 and CDR2 sequences are SGHTA and FQGNSA. V was pared by 4 bases and J by 1 base, with 7 bases between. The CDR3 spans 13 residues. Here the CDR3 reads CASSWGQNTEAFF. Here the CDR3 DNA reads TGTGCCAGCAGCTGGGGGCAGAACACTGAAGCTTTCTTT.

The gene calls are TRBV6-5 and TRBJ1-6, with D unclear. CDR1 is MNHEY, CDR2 SVGAGI, per germline. V lost 4 bases and J lost 6, with 10 bases in between. The CDR3 is 14 amino acids. The CDR3 DNA reads TGTGCCAGCAGTTTCGACGGTGGTAATTCACCCCTCCACTTT. It encodes CASSFDGGNSPLHF.

The V call is TRBV27, the J call TRBJ2-5; D tentatively fits TRBD1 or TRBD2 (5 bases each). V lost 6 bases and J lost 4, with 12 bases in between. The CDR3 is 13 residues long. Germline V gives CDR1 MNHEY, CDR2 SMNVEV (reference sequence). CDR3 sequence (DNA): TGTGCCAGCAGCTGGGGGACGGGAGAGACCCAGTACTTC. Translating gives CASSWGTGETQYF.

V gene TRBV2 combines with J gene TRBJ1-1; D unresolved. This CDR3 has 15 amino acids. The germline V gene has CDR1 SNHLY and CDR2 FYNNEI. Trimming removed 3 bases at V and 6 bases at J, with 17 bases between. The CDR3 loop is CASSEVPGKGAEAFF. The CDR3 DNA reads as TGTGCCAGCAGTGAGGTCCCAGGAAAAGGCGCTGAAGCTTTCTTT.

The chain recombines TRBV27 with TRBJ1-6, with D possibly TRBD1 on 5 matching bases. Per the germline V gene, CDR1 is MNHEY and CDR2 is SMNVEV (reference sequence). With 5 bases removed from V and 0 bases from J, the gap between germline ends came to 14 bases. The CDR3 is 17 amino acids. CDR3 DNA sequence: TGTGCCAGCAGTAGATCGGGACTGGGCTCCTATAATTCACCCCTCCACTTT. Amino acid sequence: CASSRSGLGSYNSPLHF.

This clone has a single count. The rearrangement links TRBV20-1 to TRBJ2-3; either TRBD1 or TRBD2 may supply D (6 bases each). Germline V gene data show CDR1 as DFQATT and CDR2 as SNEGSKA (reference sequence). The CDR3 is made up of 15 amino acids. Trimming stripped 3 bases from V and 0 bases from J, with 13 bases between. This CDR3 is CSASGGTHSTDTQYF. CDR3 nucleotide sequence: TGCAGTGCTAGTGGGGGGACACATAGCACAGATACGCAGTATTTT.

The chain joins TRBV14 to TRBJ2-7; TRBD1 matches 9 bases. Germline-derived CDR1 and CDR2 are SGHDN and FVKESK. The CDR3 totals 14 residues. The trim removed 4 bases at V and 3 bases at J, leaving 4 bases unmatched. CDR3 DNA: TGTGCCAGCAGCCCCCGGGACAGGGTCTACGAGCAGTACTTC. Translated: CASSPRDRVYEQYF.

This clone has a handful of counts. Other DNA sequences within the sample encode an identical CDR3. This sequence joins TRBV7-2 and TRBJ2-1; D is unclear. This CDR3 region has 15 residues. Germline values: CDR1 SGHTA, CDR2 FQGNSA. Trimming left V 0 bases short and J 4 bases short, with 10 bases between. The CDR3 sequence is CASSLAPSTYNEQFF. In DNA form, the CDR3 reads TGTGCCAGCAGCTTAGCACCCTCGACGTACAATGAGCAGTTCTTC.

The V call is TRBV3-1 (or the pseudogene TRBV3-2), the J call TRBJ1-1; D gene uncertain. Trimming left V 1 base short and J 6 bases short, with 6 bases between. This CDR3 comprises 12 residues. Germline-derived CDR1 and CDR2 are LGHDT and YNNKEL (reference sequence). The CDR3 loop reads CASSQVFAEAFF. In nucleotides, the CDR3 is TGTGCCAGCAGCCAAGTGTTCGCTGAAGCTTTCTTT.

This clone has a single count. The chain is built from TRBV29-1 and TRBJ2-2; TRBD2 matches 9 bases. The J segment lost 1 base and the V segment lost 2 bases, leaving 2 bases of the junction unmatched. The germline V gene has CDR1 SQVTM and CDR2 ANQGSEA. This CDR3 comprises 15 residues. The chain's CDR3 is CSVERGRGNTGELFF. DNA of the CDR3: TGCAGCGTTGAACGCGGGAGGGGGAACACCGGGGAGCTGTTTTTT.